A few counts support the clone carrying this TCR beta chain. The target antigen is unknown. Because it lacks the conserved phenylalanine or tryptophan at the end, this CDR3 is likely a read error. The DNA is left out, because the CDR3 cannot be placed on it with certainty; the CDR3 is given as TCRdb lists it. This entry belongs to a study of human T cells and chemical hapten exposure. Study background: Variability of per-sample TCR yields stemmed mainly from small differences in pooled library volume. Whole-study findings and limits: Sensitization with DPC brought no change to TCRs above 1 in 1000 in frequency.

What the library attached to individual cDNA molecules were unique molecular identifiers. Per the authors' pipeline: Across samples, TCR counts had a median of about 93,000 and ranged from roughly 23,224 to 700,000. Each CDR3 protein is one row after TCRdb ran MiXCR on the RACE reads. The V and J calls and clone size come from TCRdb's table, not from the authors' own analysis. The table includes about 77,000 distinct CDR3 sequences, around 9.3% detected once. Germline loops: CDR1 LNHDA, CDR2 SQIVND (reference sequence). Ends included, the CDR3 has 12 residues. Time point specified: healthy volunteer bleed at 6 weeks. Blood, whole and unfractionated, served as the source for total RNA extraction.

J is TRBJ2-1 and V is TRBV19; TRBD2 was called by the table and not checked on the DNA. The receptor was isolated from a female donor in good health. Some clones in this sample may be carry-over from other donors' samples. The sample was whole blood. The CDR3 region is CASSQTTGTSVY.